The TCR beta chain under discussion was sequenced for a study of T cell repertoires in cytomegalovirus infection. Study conclusions and caveats: Adding up the frequency of public TCR beta families identified people who carried CMV plus the relevant HLA. Ex vivo responses were dominated by HLA-C-restricted CMV-specific TCR beta clonotypes.

Each CDR3 protein is one row after TCRdb ran MiXCR on the reads. The sample shows fewer than 250,000 distinct CDR3 sequences, roughly 20% of them seen only once. J gave up 2 bases and V 3 bases, and 4 bases lay outside the gene matches. Looked up from germline, CDR1 is MNHEY and CDR2 is SMNVEV (reference sequence). This CDR3 is built from 15 residues. On this clonotype itself: The antigen remains undetermined.

Input material: CD8+ T cells from PBMCs. This TCR came from a human donor in good health (CMV status not recorded). Some clones in this sample may be carry-over from other donors' samples. This chain links TRBV27 with TRBJ2-7; 10 bases are a match to TRBD1. The CDR3 reads CASSFAGTGAYEQYF. In DNA form, the CDR3 reads TGTGCCAGCAGTTTCGCCGGGACAGGGGCCTACGAGCAGTACTTC.